This T cell receptor beta chain was sequenced during a study of control samples from healthy donors and cancer patients. CDR1 MGHDK and CDR2 SYGVNS come from the germline V gene. This CDR3 contains 14 residues. V dropped 6 bases and J dropped 3; count of bases not matched to a gene: 6. Assay: immunoSEQ multiplex PCR; the TCRdb copy retains only in-frame clones and omits some. Here the sample spans 140,000 to 150,000 clones, over 85% being singletons. The TCR was taken from a man between 18 and 29 years old in good health. This rearrangement joins TRBV25-1 to TRBJ2-7; 9 bases map to TRBD2. Sample: blood. CDR3 sequence: CASRASGRSYEQYF. The CDR3 nucleotides read TGTGCCAGCAGGGCCAGCGGGAGGAGCTACGAGCAGTACTTC.